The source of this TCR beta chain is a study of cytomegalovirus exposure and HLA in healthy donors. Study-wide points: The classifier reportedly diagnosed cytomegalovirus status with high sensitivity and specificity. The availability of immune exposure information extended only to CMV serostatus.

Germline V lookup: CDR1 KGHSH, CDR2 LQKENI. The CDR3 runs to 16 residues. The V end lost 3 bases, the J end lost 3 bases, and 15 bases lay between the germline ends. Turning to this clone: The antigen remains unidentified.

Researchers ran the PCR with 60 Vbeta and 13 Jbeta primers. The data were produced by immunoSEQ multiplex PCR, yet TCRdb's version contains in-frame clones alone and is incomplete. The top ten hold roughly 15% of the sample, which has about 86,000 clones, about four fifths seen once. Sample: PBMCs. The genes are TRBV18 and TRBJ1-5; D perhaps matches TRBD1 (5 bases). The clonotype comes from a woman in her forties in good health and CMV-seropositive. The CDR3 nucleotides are TGTGCCAGCTCACCTGGCCAGGGCCCTAACAATCAGCCCCAGCATTTT. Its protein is CASSPGQGPNNQPQHF.